This is a list of T cell receptor beta chains from one sample in a study of T cell clones after liver transplantation. The table came from immunoSEQ multiplex PCR; TCRdb's copy has only in-frame clones and leaves some out. The repertoire includes under 85,000 clones, over 70% of them detected once, and approximately 0.8% sits in the top ten. This sample comprised CD4+ T cells from blood, obtained 12 months after liver transplant. The receptors were gathered from a human patient who received a liver transplant. T cells may partly derive from the graft donor. CDR3s include the opening cysteine and the closing phenylalanine or tryptophan.

CDR3 protein: CASSVATTYNEQFF; J gene: TRBJ2-1; CDR3 length: 14; V gene: TRBV9
CDR3 protein: CASSLELASQYNEQFF; J gene: TRBJ2-1; CDR3 length: 16; V gene: TRBV7-9
CDR3 protein: CASSPPNPSSYNEQFF; J gene: TRBJ2-1; CDR3 length: 16; V gene: TRBV7-2
CDR3 protein: CASSPTRVSNQPQHF; J gene: TRBJ1-5; CDR3 length: 15; V gene: TRBV7-8
CDR3 protein: CASSFDSRSYEQYF; J gene: TRBJ2-7; CDR3 length: 14; V gene: TRBV28
CDR3 protein: CASSLAEQGRYGYTF; J gene: TRBJ1-2; CDR3 length: 15; V gene: TRBV5-4
CDR3 protein: CASSSPGMPYNEQFF; J gene: TRBJ2-1; CDR3 length: 15; V gene: TRBV6-6
CDR3 protein: CASSWGDLQGRNEQYF; J gene: TRBJ2-7; CDR3 length: 16; V gene: TRBV7-2
CDR3 protein: CASSAYRGPNEKLFF; J gene: TRBJ1-4; CDR3 length: 15; V gene: TRBV2
CDR3 protein: CASSLGGGSPSYNEQFF; J gene: TRBJ2-1; CDR3 length: 17; V gene: TRBV5-8
CDR3 protein: CASSKNYGTEAFF; J gene: TRBJ1-1; CDR3 length: 13; V gene: TRBV19
CDR3 protein: CASSLGTGPHQPQHF; J gene: TRBJ1-5; CDR3 length: 15; V gene: TRBV5-1
CDR3 protein: CASSFISGTDTEAFF; J gene: TRBJ1-1; CDR3 length: 15; V gene: TRBV5-1
CDR3 protein: CASSLLSTEAFF; J gene: TRBJ1-1; CDR3 length: 12; V gene: TRBV5-6
CDR3 protein: CASSSRTPNTEAFF; J gene: TRBJ1-1; CDR3 length: 14; V gene: TRBV6-5
CDR3 protein: CASSPLTSAGELFF; J gene: TRBJ2-2; CDR3 length: 14; V gene: TRBV5-1
CDR3 protein: CASSPDSGATQYF; J gene: TRBJ2-5; CDR3 length: 13; V gene: TRBV10-1
CDR3 protein: CASSSQDRGPHGYTF; J gene: TRBJ1-2; CDR3 length: 15; V gene: TRBV6-1
CDR3 protein: CATTSGRPGYEQYF; J gene: TRBJ2-7; CDR3 length: 14; V gene: TRBV10-3
CDR3 protein: CASSNGATGSYEQYF; J gene: TRBJ2-7; CDR3 length: 15; V gene: TRBV6-5
CDR3 protein: CASSTLGQGNQPQHF; J gene: TRBJ1-5; CDR3 length: 15; V gene: TRBV19
CDR3 protein: CASSYDGGLYEQYF; J gene: TRBJ2-7; CDR3 length: 14; V gene: TRBV11-2
CDR3 protein: CASSPGGSLPQHF; J gene: TRBJ1-5; CDR3 length: 13; V gene: TRBV7-2
CDR3 protein: CASSIDRTRVGGSTDTQYF; J gene: TRBJ2-3; CDR3 length: 19; V gene: TRBV19
CDR3 protein: CASSSIRSGRGPETQYF; J gene: TRBJ2-5; CDR3 length: 17; V gene: TRBV7-6
CDR3 protein: CASSWDTQQETQYF; J gene: TRBJ2-5; CDR3 length: 14; V gene: TRBV5-1
CDR3 protein: CASSPQGNTEAFF; J gene: TRBJ1-1; CDR3 length: 13; V gene: TRBV5-1
CDR3 protein: CASSPTVTNEQYF; J gene: TRBJ2-7; CDR3 length: 13; V gene: TRBV28
CDR3 protein: CASSLWAGGGTDTQYF; J gene: TRBJ2-3; CDR3 length: 16; V gene: TRBV5-1
CDR3 protein: CASSLPQLASSYNEQFF; J gene: TRBJ2-1; CDR3 length: 17; V gene: TRBV5-1
CDR3 protein: CASSRGQGVDGYTF; J gene: TRBJ1-2; CDR3 length: 14; V gene: TRBV4-1